Below, 3 T cell receptor beta chains from the same sample are listed, as sequenced in a study of long-term antiretroviral therapy in people with HIV. The assay, immunoSEQ v3.0, was run at survey level. The repertoire was sequenced with immunoSEQ multiplex PCR; TCRdb's copy has only in-frame clones and lacks some. This sample has 15,000 or so clones; 81% occur once, and the top ten carry roughly 15%. The starting material was unsorted PBMCs, obtained 1.2 years before starting antiretroviral therapy. These receptors all stem from a man aged 25-45 years with HIV.

This clone was recorded only once. The chain joins TRBV5-1 to TRBJ2-7; 9 bases match TRBD1. The CDR3 totals 15 residues. Germline V CDR1 and CDR2: SGHRS, YFSETQ. J was trimmed by 3 bases and V by 4 bases; bases with no gene match: 8. The CDR3: CASSEGQGSYYEQYF. The CDR3, as DNA: TGCGCCAGCAGCGAGGGACAGGGATCCTACTACGAGCAGTACTTC.

This clone was counted a few times. This chain joins TRBV11-3 and TRBJ2-2, with TRBD1 matching 7 bases. V shed 5 bases, J shed 10 bases, and the junction held 7 bases outside the gene matches. Looked up from germline, CDR1 is SGHNT and CDR2 is YENEEA. CDR3 length equals 13 residues. The CDR3 DNA is TGTGCCAGCAGCCCGACAGGGTACGAGGAGCTGTTTTTT. This gives the protein CASSPTGYEELFF.

The chain employs TRBV7-8 and TRBJ2-1; perhaps D is TRBD1 or TRBD2 (5 bases each). Germline CDR1 and CDR2: SGHVS and FQNEAQ. The CDR3 sequence is 17 residues long. Between the trimmed V and J ends, which lost 5 bases and 2 bases, there was a span of 19 bases. This CDR3 is CASSPFGQGRPYNEQFF. As DNA, the CDR3 is TGTGCCAGCAGCCCTTTCGGGCAGGGACGCCCCTACAATGAGCAGTTCTTC.